This T cell receptor beta chain was obtained from a study of shared clonotypes between healthy human individuals. Study observations and caveats: Represented genetic and exposure-history diversity was restricted by having few donors.

In this sample, this clone turned up a few times. What it binds is unknown. Repertoires were generated with immunoSEQ multiplex PCR, while TCRdb's copy carries only in-frame clones and drops some. The sample shows 400,000 to 500,000 clones, around 79% of them seen only once. The CDR3 loop spans 13 amino acids. CDR1 and CDR2 from the germline V gene are SNHLY and FYNNEI. Between the trimmed V and J ends, which lost 4 bases and 8 bases, there was a span of 13 bases. The receptor's source is a woman aged 40 to 50 in good health. Some clones in this sample may be carry-over from other donors' samples. This chain connects TRBV2 to TRBJ2-3, with TRBD2 as a possible D gene (5 bases). Sequencing was performed on PBMCs. CDR3 sequence (DNA): TGTGCCAGCAGTGCAGCACTGGGGAGTACGCAGTATTTT. Translating gives CASSAALGSTQYF.